Below are 16 T cell receptor beta chains sequenced from a single sample in a study of T cell responses to AZD1222 COVID-19 vaccine. Some clones are missing from TCRdb's copy, which holds only in-frame ones; the method was immunoSEQ multiplex PCR. In the table there are about 86,000 clones, around 73% of which are singletons. The sequencing here drew on peripheral blood, taken on day 0 of AZD1222 vaccination. Every receptor here comes from an adult in good health.

CDR3 coding DNA: TGTGCCAGTAGTTTCGATGGAAACACCATATATTTT. Protein: CASSFDGNTIYF. This rearrangement joins TRBV19 to TRBJ1-3, with D hard to call. Trimming pared 5 bases from V and 3 bases from J, leaving 5 bases between. The germline V gene has CDR1 LNHDA and CDR2 SQIVND (reference sequence). The CDR3 spans 12 residues. The variable domain in full, completed from reference TRBV19 and TRBJ1-3, reads DGGITQSPKYLFRKEGQNVTLSCEQNLNHDAMYWYRQDPGQGLRLIYYSQIVNDFQKGDIAEGYSVSREKKESFPLTVTSAQKNPTAFYLCASSFDGNTIYFGEGSWLTVV.

The chain uses TRBV5-1 and TRBJ2-2; 7 bases agree with TRBD1. Germline trimming cut 4 bases from V and 4 bases from J; bases unmatched to any gene: 4. CDR1 and CDR2 (germline): SGHRS, YFSETQ. The CDR3 runs 14 residues. The CDR3 spells CASSTGTVTGELFF. The CDR3 DNA sequence: TGCGCCAGCAGCACTGGGACAGTCACCGGGGAGCTGTTTTTT. The whole variable domain, remainder taken from reference TRBV5-1 and TRBJ2-2, is KAGVTQTPRYLIKTRGQQVTLSCSPISGHRSVSWYQQTPGQGLQFLFEYFSETQRNKGNFPGRFSGRQFSNSRSEMNVSTLELGDSALYLCASSTGTVTGELFFGEGSRLTVL.

The chain uses TRBV5-1 and TRBJ2-3; no reliable D call. The CDR3 length is 14 residues. Germline V gene data show CDR1 as SGHRS and CDR2 as YFSETQ. V shed 0 bases and J shed 3 bases, with 8 bases lying between them. CDR3 nucleotide sequence: TGCGCCAGCAGCTTGGTGCCCGCGACAGATACGCAGTATTTT. It translates to CASSLVPATDTQYF.

This clone was detected a few times. The CDR3 DNA reads TGTGCCAGCACCCCACAACCATCCACGGGGTATGAGCAGTTCTTC. Translated: CASTPQPSTGYEQFF. The chain employs TRBV6-5 and TRBJ2-1, with D perhaps matching TRBD2 (5 bases). The CDR3 sequence is 15 residues long. CDR1 and CDR2 (germline): MNHEY, SVGAGI. V lost 7 bases, J lost 8 bases, and 21 bases lay in between.

V gene TRBV19 combines with J gene TRBJ2-1; D might be TRBD1 or TRBD2, each matching 5 bases. Germline loops: CDR1 LNHDA, CDR2 SQIVND (reference sequence). V was shortened by 4 bases and J by 3 bases, with 13 bases between the two germline ends. The CDR3 spans 15 residues. CDR3 nucleotide sequence: TGTGCCAGTAGTACCGGGGCTAGCTACTACAATGAGCAGTTCTTC. Translating it yields CASSTGASYYNEQFF.

The chain employs TRBV9 and TRBJ2-2; 7 bases are a match to TRBD2. Trimming removed 0 bases from V and 4 bases from J; junction bases left unmatched: 6. This CDR3 comprises 16 residues. The V gene's germline CDR1 is SGDLS and CDR2 YYNGEE. This chain's CDR3 is CASSVGGSPFTGELFF. The CDR3 nucleotides are TGTGCCAGCAGCGTAGGCGGGAGCCCGTTCACCGGGGAGCTGTTTTTT.

V usage is TRBV4-2 and J usage is TRBJ2-3; D assignment may be TRBD1 or TRBD2 (5 bases each). Germline loops: CDR1 LGHNA, CDR2 YNFKEQ. The germline V and J ends were trimmed by 0 bases and 4 bases, with 8 bases remaining between them. The CDR3 runs 14 residues. The CDR3 here is CASSQEGVPDTQYF. The CDR3 region has the DNA TGTGCCAGCAGCCAAGAGGGGGTGCCAGATACGCAGTATTTT.

The chain recombines TRBV4-1 with TRBJ2-7; 7 bases are shared with TRBD1. CDR3 length: 15 residues. The V segment lost 2 bases and the J segment 4 bases; nucleotides outside the gene matches: 8. Germline-derived CDR1 and CDR2 are MGHRA and YSYEKL. The CDR3 reads CASSQLRTGNYEQYF. The CDR3 nucleotides are TGCGCCAGCAGCCAACTGCGGACAGGAAATTACGAGCAGTACTTC.

This sequence joins TRBV18 and TRBJ2-7; D is ambiguous. The V and J ends lost 3 bases and 5 bases respectively, with 5 bases between them. Germline V CDR1 and CDR2: KGHSH, LQKENI. The CDR3 totals 11 residues. The CDR3 nucleotides are TGTGCCAGCTCACCGGCGGACGAGCAGTACTTC. Its translation is CASSPADEQYF.

This chain joins TRBV27 and TRBJ1-2, with 7 nucleotides matching TRBD1. Germline V gives CDR1 MNHEY, CDR2 SMNVEV (reference sequence). This CDR3 has 14 residues. J gave up 7 bases and V 2 bases, and 7 bases lay outside the gene matches. The CDR3 coding sequence is TGTGCCAGCAGTTTAGATGGGACAGCAGTTGGCTACACCTTC. Translating it yields CASSLDGTAVGYTF.

V usage is TRBV4-3 and J usage is TRBJ1-1, with D possibly being TRBD1 (5 bases). The CDR3 runs to 17 residues. Trimming pared 1 base from V and 0 bases from J, leaving 15 bases between. CDR1 and CDR2 (germline): LGHNA, YSLEER. The CDR3 here is CASSQVGGAGMNTEAFF. The CDR3 DNA is TGCGCCAGCAGCCAAGTGGGTGGGGCAGGGATGAACACTGAAGCTTTCTTT.

This clone was counted a single time. The rearrangement uses TRBV7-6 and TRBJ2-5, with D possibly being TRBD1 (5 bases). Germline loops: CDR1 SGHVS, CDR2 FNYEAQ. The V gene lost 5 bases and the J gene lost 1 base, with 20 bases spanning the gap. The CDR3 runs 17 residues. CDR3 sequence reads: CASSPSLGLGPQETQYF. The DNA of the CDR3 is TGTGCCAGCAGCCCCAGTTTAGGGTTGGGGCCCCAAGAGACCCAGTACTTC.

The chain couples TRBV11-2 to TRBJ1-1; no clear D gene. The CDR3 length is 13 residues. V was trimmed by 2 bases and J by 1 base, leaving 5 bases between them. Germline assignment: CDR1 SGHAT and CDR2 FQNNGV. CDR3 residues: CASSLLENTEAFF. The CDR3 region has the DNA TGTGCCAGCAGCTTACTAGAGAACACTGAAGCTTTCTTT.

V and J are TRBV27 and TRBJ2-5, with D possibly called TRBD1 or TRBD2 (5 bases each). Deletions cut 1 base from V and 0 bases from J, with 6 bases between. Looked up from germline, CDR1 is MNHEY and CDR2 is SMNVEV (reference sequence). CDR3 length: 14 residues. The CDR3 sequence is CASSLWGYQETQYF. DNA for the CDR3: TGTGCCAGCAGTTTATGGGGGTACCAAGAGACCCAGTACTTC.

The V gene is TRBV7-6, the J gene TRBJ2-7, with 9 nucleotides matching TRBD1. Germline lookup yields CDR1 SGHVS and CDR2 FNYEAQ. The V and J ends lost 4 bases and 2 bases, in that order; junction bases with no gene match: 6. The CDR3 length is 15 residues. CDR3 sequence reads: CASSSSGQGAYEQYF. The DNA of the CDR3 is TGTGCCAGCAGCTCATCGGGACAGGGAGCCTACGAGCAGTACTTC.

This clone was seen a single time. The chain employs TRBV5-5 and TRBJ1-1; 8 nucleotides agree with TRBD1. V trimming: 3 bases; J trimming: 6 bases; junction bases outside the gene matches: 10. The length of the CDR3 is 15 residues. CDR1 is SGHKS, CDR2 YYEKEE, per germline (reference sequence). The CDR3 spells CASSSIGQGQPEAFF. The DNA of the CDR3 is TGTGCCAGCAGCTCTATTGGACAGGGACAACCTGAAGCTTTCTTT. Variable domain in full (rest from reference TRBV5-5 and TRBJ1-1): DAGVTQSPTHLIKTRGQQVTLRCSPISGHKSVSWYQQVLGQGPQFIFQYYEKEERGRGNFPDRFSARQFPNYSSELNVNALLLGDSALYLCASSSIGQGQPEAFFGQGTRLTVV.